Below are 20 T cell receptor beta chains sequenced from a single sample in a study of T cell responses to AZD1222 COVID-19 vaccine. The repertoire was sequenced with immunoSEQ multiplex PCR; TCRdb's copy has only in-frame clones and lacks some. Counted here are around 83,000 clones, about 88% occurring once; the ten biggest clones make up over 15%. The sequencing here drew on peripheral blood, taken on day 0 of AZD1222 vaccination. These receptors were taken from an adult in good health.

This chain connects TRBV29-1 to TRBJ1-2; 7 positions match TRBD1. Germline V gene data show CDR1 as SQVTM and CDR2 as ANQGSEA. The junction had 7 bases not matched to a gene; V was cut back by 7 bases and J by 8 bases. The CDR3 loop spans 11 amino acids. CDR3 nucleotide sequence: TGCAGCGCCAGGGACAGCTCGGGCTACACCTTC. Translated, it gives CSARDSSGYTF.

This clone is judged medium-sized. The chain employs TRBV24-1 and TRBJ2-5; the D is unclear. Germline V CDR1 and CDR2: KGHDR, SFDVKD. Trimming pared 2 bases from V and 5 bases from J, leaving 8 bases between. This CDR3 spans 13 amino acids. The CDR3 reads CATSDSYGETQYF. CDR3 bases: TGTGCCACCAGTGATTCCTACGGGGAGACCCAGTACTTC.

This chain uses TRBV7-9 with TRBJ1-2, with D hard to call. Trimming shortened V by 4 bases and J by 4 bases, and 10 bases separated the two germline ends. Germline V gene sequence: CDR1 SEHNR, CDR2 FQNEAQ (reference sequence). The CDR3 consists of 13 residues. CDR3 protein: CASSSGRRYGYTF. As DNA, the CDR3 is TGTGCCAGCAGCTCCGGGAGACGCTATGGCTACACCTTC.

The count of this clone is one. V is TRBV3-1 (or the pseudogene TRBV3-2) and J is TRBJ1-2, with D unresolved. Between the trimmed V and J ends, which lost 2 bases and 2 bases, there was a span of 6 bases. The CDR3 is made up of 13 amino acids. From germline, CDR1 is LGHDT and CDR2 YNNKEL (reference sequence). The CDR3 protein is CASSQSGNYGYTF. CDR3 in DNA: TGTGCCAGCAGCCAAAGCGGGAACTATGGCTACACCTTC.

The gene calls are TRBV7-2 and TRBJ2-7, with D possibly being TRBD1 (6 bases). Per germline, CDR1 SGHTA and CDR2 FQGNSA. This CDR3 is built from 13 residues. V lost 2 bases, J lost 3 bases, and 8 bases lay in between. This CDR3 reads CASSLIGGYEQYF. In nucleotides, the CDR3 is TGTGCCAGCAGCTTAATAGGGGGCTACGAGCAGTACTTC.

This clone has just a few counts. V gene TRBV25-1 combines with J gene TRBJ1-2, with D tentatively TRBD1 (6 bases). CDR1 and CDR2 (germline): MGHDK, SYGVNS. V gave up 1 base and J gave up 4 bases, with 10 bases separating them. CDR3 size: 14 residues. Here the CDR3 reads CASSELGGTYGYTF. Here the CDR3 DNA reads TGTGCCAGCAGTGAATTAGGGGGAACCTATGGCTACACCTTC.

The chain employs TRBV3-1 (or the pseudogene TRBV3-2) and TRBJ1-3; D not certain. In germline, CDR1 is LGHDT, CDR2 YNNKEL (reference sequence). This CDR3 has 13 amino acids. V was trimmed by 8 bases and J by 2 bases, leaving 10 bases between them. CDR3 nucleotide sequence: TGTGCCAGCTTCTCGACAACTGGAAACACCATATATTTT. Its translation: CASFSTTGNTIYF.

This clone was counted once. The chain combines TRBV4-1 with TRBJ2-7; 7 bases agree with TRBD1. Trimming removed 2 bases from V and 2 bases from J; junction bases left unmatched: 3. CDR1 MGHRA and CDR2 YSYEKL come from the germline V gene. This CDR3 contains 14 residues. CDR3 sequence reads: CASSQSQGAYEQYF. The DNA of the CDR3 is TGCGCCAGCAGCCAAAGCCAGGGGGCCTACGAGCAGTACTTC.

The chain has TRBV4-1 and TRBJ1-5; TRBD1 agrees at 7 bases. The CDR3 covers 16 residues. V gave up 3 bases and J gave up 2 bases; unmatched junction bases: 7. CDR1 is MGHRA, CDR2 YSYEKL, per germline. This CDR3 reads CASSQDPGQGNQPQHF. The CDR3 DNA is TGCGCCAGCAGCCAGGACCCCGGACAGGGCAATCAGCCCCAGCATTTT.

The chain links TRBV25-1 to TRBJ1-1; TRBD1 might be the D (6 bases). Germline V lookup: CDR1 MGHDK, CDR2 SYGVNS. The length of the CDR3 is 13 residues. The V and J ends lost 8 bases and 7 bases respectively, with 17 bases between them. This chain's CDR3 is CASPLRGFYEAFF. The DNA of the CDR3 is TGTGCCAGCCCCCTGAGGGGGTTTTATGAAGCTTTCTTT. The full variable domain, completed using reference TRBV25-1 and TRBJ1-1, is EADIYQTPRYLVIGTGKKITLECSQTMGHDKMYWYQQDPGMELHLIHYSYGVNSTEKGDLSSESTVSRIRTEHFPLTLESARPSHTSQYLCASPLRGFYEAFFGQGTRLTVV.

This clone was observed a few times. DNA of the CDR3: TGTGCCAGCAGCCCATGGGGGGCGTATGGCTACACCTTC. It codes for CASSPWGAYGYTF. The chain combines TRBV5-4 with TRBJ1-2, with D perhaps matching TRBD1 (6 bases). The CDR3 covers 13 residues. Germline V lookup: CDR1 SGHNT, CDR2 YYREEE (reference sequence). The V and J ends lost 4 bases and 5 bases respectively, with 12 bases between them.

The chain links TRBV2 to TRBJ2-1, with D uncertain. The germline V and J ends were trimmed by 6 bases and 4 bases, with 16 bases remaining between them. This CDR3 is built from 15 residues. In germline, CDR1 is SNHLY, CDR2 FYNNEI. CDR3: CASRPTERLYNEQFF. CDR3 DNA sequence: TGTGCCAGCAGGCCCACTGAGCGACTTTACAATGAGCAGTTCTTC.

This clone was detected only once. The rearrangement uses TRBV14 and TRBJ1-2, with D uncertain. The CDR3 consists of 13 residues. The V gene's germline CDR1 is SGHDN and CDR2 FVKESK. V was pared by 1 base and J by 2 bases, with 5 bases between. The CDR3 bases are TGTGCCAGCAGCCAAGGTCAGAACTATGGCTACACCTTC. Residues: CASSQGQNYGYTF.

This chain uses TRBV6-6 with TRBJ1-3; 9 bases align to TRBD1. Germline CDR1 reads MNHNY; CDR2 reads SVGAGI (reference sequence). This CDR3 comprises 15 residues. V shed 6 bases and J 2 bases; nucleotides not matched to a gene: 5. The CDR3 is CASRGQGLTGNTIYF. CDR3 sequence (DNA): TGTGCCAGCAGAGGACAGGGGCTCACTGGAAACACCATATATTTT.

This clone was observed a few times. CDR3 protein: CASSDPRYQETQYF. As DNA, the CDR3 is TGTGCCAGCAGTGACCCACGATACCAAGAGACCCAGTACTTC. V usage is TRBV25-1 and J usage is TRBJ2-5; D is unresolved. The CDR3 extends over 14 amino acids. Germline CDR1 and CDR2: MGHDK and SYGVNS. V lost 3 bases to trimming and J lost 0 bases, with 8 bases between them.

The CDR3 reads CASSPLRQETQYF. As DNA, the CDR3 is TGTGCCAGCAGCCCATTACGGCAAGAGACCCAGTACTTC. The V and J genes are TRBV7-8 and TRBJ2-5, with D uncertain. Per the germline V gene, CDR1 is SGHVS and CDR2 is FQNEAQ. This CDR3 has 13 amino acids. The ends were cut back, 5 bases at V and 2 bases at J, with 9 bases in the middle.

The chain has TRBV6-1 and TRBJ1-2; D not resolved. The CDR3 is 14 amino acids. Germline V gene data show CDR1 as MNHNS and CDR2 as SASEGT. With 0 bases removed from V and 6 bases from J, the gap between germline ends came to 11 bases. CDR3 DNA sequence: TGTGCCAGCAGTGAAGCTAAGGGTGAGGATGGCTACACCTTC. Amino acid sequence: CASSEAKGEDGYTF.

V usage is TRBV3-1 (or the pseudogene TRBV3-2) and J usage is TRBJ1-2; TRBD1 matches 7 bases. V was pared by 2 bases and J by 7 bases, with 4 bases of the junction left unmatched. The CDR3 spans 13 residues. Germline CDR1 reads LGHDT; CDR2 reads YNNKEL (reference sequence). In nucleotides, the CDR3 is TGTGCCAGCAGCCAACAACAGGGGACTGGCTACACCTTC. Its translation is CASSQQQGTGYTF.

The CDR3, as DNA: TGTGCCAGCAGTTCCGGACAGGGGGACTATGGCTACACCTTC. Translation: CASSSGQGDYGYTF. The chain employs TRBV28 and TRBJ1-2, with TRBD1 matching over 10 bases. V shed 4 bases and J 3 bases; nucleotides not matched to a gene: 2. Germline CDR1 and CDR2: MDHEN and SYDVKM. The CDR3 totals 14 residues.

The rearrangement links TRBV7-6 to TRBJ2-1, with 11 bases fitting TRBD2. Trimming removed 4 bases from V and 8 bases from J; junction bases left unmatched: 10. Looked up from germline, CDR1 is SGHVS and CDR2 is FNYEAQ. This CDR3 has 16 amino acids. The CDR3 DNA sequence: TGTGCCAGCAGCTCCCTCGGGACTAGCGGCGGTGATGAGCAGTTCTTC. This codes for CASSSLGTSGGDEQFF.